Each of the 16 T cell receptor beta chains below was sequenced from the same sample in a study of shared T cell receptors in the human thymus. TCRdb's copy holds only in-frame clones and misses some; the assay was immunoSEQ multiplex PCR. The table has about 380,000 clones, approximately 95% seen once. Source material: thymocytes. These TCRs come from a human donor.

This sequence joins TRBV18 and TRBJ2-5; D ambiguous. V was clipped by 3 bases and J by 2 bases, with 16 bases between them. Germline V gene sequence: CDR1 KGHSH, CDR2 LQKENI. The CDR3 is 16 residues long. The CDR3 DNA sequence: TGTGCCAGCTCACCGCGTGGTTACATTCTTCAAGAGACCCAGTACTTC. Its translation: CASSPRGYILQETQYF.

This sequence joins TRBV27 and TRBJ1-4; 7 bases map to TRBD1. The germline V gene has CDR1 MNHEY and CDR2 SMNVEV (reference sequence). J gave up 8 bases and V 5 bases, and 17 bases lay outside the gene matches. This CDR3 is 17 amino acids long. The DNA of the CDR3 is TGTGCCAGCAGTCCCGCACCCACAGGGGCGGTAGACGAAAAACTGTTTTTT. Translating it yields CASSPAPTGAVDEKLFF.

V gene TRBV27 combines with J gene TRBJ2-3; D is perhaps TRBD1 (6 bases). The length of the CDR3 is 16 residues. Germline V gene data show CDR1 as MNHEY and CDR2 as SMNVEV (reference sequence). V dropped 0 bases and J dropped 4 bases, with 14 bases sitting between them. Here the CDR3 reads CASSLSRNRASDTQYF. CDR3 sequence (DNA): TGTGCCAGCAGTTTATCGAGGAACAGGGCCTCAGATACGCAGTATTTT.

V and J are TRBV7-6 and TRBJ2-2, with 10 bases aligning to TRBD2. From germline, CDR1 is SGHVS and CDR2 FNYEAQ. V lost 2 bases and J lost 8; bases outside the gene matches: 8. This CDR3 comprises 16 residues. CDR3 nucleotide sequence: TGTGCCAGCAGCTTATCCCAGCGGGAGGGATGGGGGGAGCTGTTTTTT. It encodes CASSLSQREGWGELFF.

The J gene is TRBJ2-5, the V gene TRBV5-6; the D is unclear. There are 14 residues in the CDR3. The V end lost 0 bases, the J end lost 5 bases, and 11 bases lay between the germline ends. From germline, CDR1 is SGHDT and CDR2 YYEEEE. CDR3 nucleotides: TGTGCCAGCAGCTTGGTGCGCGGCCGGGAGACCCAGTACTTC. It yields the protein CASSLVRGRETQYF.

V gene TRBV28 combines with J gene TRBJ2-4; TRBD2 matches 11 bases. The CDR3 has 17 amino acids. Germline V CDR1 and CDR2: MDHEN, SYDVKM. The trim removed 3 bases at V and 7 bases at J, leaving 11 bases unmatched. CDR3 sequence (DNA): TGTGCCAGCAGTTTTGGGTCTAAGACTAGCGGGGTGAACATTCAGTACTTC. This encodes CASSFGSKTSGVNIQYF.

The chain has TRBV10-1 and TRBJ2-7, with 8 bases aligning to TRBD2. V shed 6 bases, J shed 6 bases, and the junction held 10 bases outside the gene matches. The germline V gene has CDR1 WNHNN and CDR2 SYGVQD (reference sequence). This CDR3 region has 14 residues. The CDR3 DNA reads as TGCGCCAGCAGCGGGCTAGCGGGTCCGGGCGAGCAGTACTTC. Translated, it gives CASSGLAGPGEQYF.

V usage is TRBV19 and J usage is TRBJ1-2; tentatively, D is TRBD1 (5 bases). The CDR3 consists of 13 residues. Deletions cut 4 bases from V and 2 bases from J, with 8 bases between. Germline loops: CDR1 LNHDA, CDR2 SQIVND (reference sequence). This CDR3 reads CASSKRGNYGYTF. CDR3 coding DNA: TGTGCCAGTAGTAAACGGGGGAACTATGGCTACACCTTC.

The chain is built from TRBV28 and TRBJ2-1, with TRBD2 matching over 9 bases. Trimming cost V 9 bases and J 4 bases; bases outside gene matches: 7. The CDR3 runs to 14 residues. Germline values: CDR1 MDHEN, CDR2 SYDVKM. The CDR3, as DNA: TGTGCCAGTGTAGCGGGAGCTTTATACAATGAGCAGTTCTTC. It translates to CASVAGALYNEQFF.

The V and J genes are TRBV4-3 and TRBJ2-3; a possible D gene is TRBD2 (6 bases). The CDR3 consists of 17 residues. V was trimmed by 0 bases and J by 2 bases, leaving 15 bases between them. Germline-derived CDR1 and CDR2 are LGHNA and YSLEER. CDR3 sequence reads: CASSQEIDGSITDTQYF. CDR3 sequence (DNA): TGCGCCAGCAGCCAAGAAATCGACGGGAGTATCACAGATACGCAGTATTTT.

This clone occurred a few times. The identical CDR3 is also encoded by other nucleotide sequences in the sample. J is TRBJ2-7 and V is TRBV5-6; the match to TRBD2 covers 8 bases. V shed 0 bases, J shed 4 bases, and the junction held 3 bases outside the gene matches. Per the germline V gene, CDR1 is SGHDT and CDR2 is YYEEEE. The CDR3 consists of 14 residues. CDR3 DNA sequence: TGTGCCAGCAGCTTGGCGGGAGGGCCTTACGAGCAGTACTTC. It is translated as CASSLAGGPYEQYF.

The chain has TRBV5-4 and TRBJ2-1; D remains unclear. The CDR3 is made up of 14 amino acids. Germline CDR1 is SGHNT and CDR2 is YYREEE (reference sequence). V shed 0 bases and J shed 5 bases, with 9 bases lying between them. The CDR3 coding sequence is TGTGCCAGCAGCTTGGTGGGCAGAGACAATGAGCAGTTCTTC. Its translation: CASSLVGRDNEQFF.

The gene calls are TRBV6-1 and TRBJ2-7; D gene unclear. Germline V gives CDR1 MNHNS, CDR2 SASEGT. CDR3 length: 14 residues. V lost 3 bases to trimming and J lost 0 bases, with 9 bases between them. CDR3 region: CASSEGLNSYEQYF. CDR3 DNA sequence: TGTGCCAGCAGTGAGGGCCTGAACTCCTACGAGCAGTACTTC.

This chain links TRBV6-1 with TRBJ2-3; D call uncertain. Germline-derived CDR1 and CDR2 are MNHNS and SASEGT. The germline V and J ends were trimmed by 1 base and 0 bases, with 8 bases remaining between them. There are 15 residues in the CDR3. CDR3 bases: TGTGCCAGCAGTGAAGTCCAGAGTAGCACAGATACGCAGTATTTT. This encodes CASSEVQSSTDTQYF.

The V gene is TRBV7-7, the J gene TRBJ2-7; TRBD1 is a possible D gene (6 bases). This CDR3 comprises 15 residues. Trimming took off 8 bases at V and 3 bases at J, with 20 bases between the two ends. Germline V gene sequence: CDR1 SSHAT, CDR2 FNYEAQ (reference sequence). Here the CDR3 reads CASASEGVPIYEQYF. The CDR3 DNA reads TGTGCCAGCGCGTCAGAGGGGGTCCCGATCTACGAGCAGTACTTC.

The chain combines TRBV28 with TRBJ2-1; D is possibly TRBD2 (5 bases). The V end lost 6 bases, the J end lost 0 bases, and 12 bases lay between the germline ends. CDR1 and CDR2 (germline): MDHEN, SYDVKM. The CDR3 has 15 amino acids. The DNA of the CDR3 is TGTGCCAGCAGCCCAGTAGCGTACTCCTACAATGAGCAGTTCTTC. Amino acid sequence: CASSPVAYSYNEQFF.